Listed below are T cell receptor beta chains from one sample, sequenced in a study of OX40 agonist ivuxolimab in advanced cancers. Only in-frame clones appear in the TCRdb table, and some are missing; sequencing was by immunoSEQ multiplex PCR. The sample has 45,000 to 65,000 clones, 79% seen once; the top ten hold roughly 2.5%. This material consisted of CD4+ or CD8+ T cells sorted from blood, taken in a trial of the OX40 agonist ivuxolimab. The receptors were gathered from an adult with an advanced solid tumor such as melanoma, head and neck, liver or kidney cancer. The CDR3 runs from the conserved cysteine through the conserved F or W. The order of the fields is J gene, D gene, V gene, clone size, CDR3 protein, CDR3 DNA. D genes are given only for firm matches. A clone size is listed for some rows: how often the clone was seen (once, few, many), or a class if it is expanded.

>TRBJ2-7|TRBD1|TRBV11-3|.
CASSVGTAYEQYF
TGTGCCAGCAGCGTCGGGACAGCCTACGAGCAGTACTTC
>TRBJ1-1|.|TRBV10-2|few
CASSNHRESTEAFF
TGCGCCAGCAGTAATCACAGGGAGTCGACTGAAGCTTTCTTT
>TRBJ2-3|TRBD2|TRBV5-1|.
CASSLGDYTDTQYF
TGCGCCAGCAGCTTGGGGGACTACACAGATACGCAGTATTTT
>TRBJ1-1|.|TRBV2|few
CASLRSLNTEAFF
TGTGCCAGCCTCAGATCGTTGAACACTGAAGCTTTCTTT
>TRBJ2-7|.|TRBV5-4|.
CASSLAGQSHEQYF
TGTGCCAGCAGCTTGGCCGGACAGTCCCACGAGCAGTACTTC
>TRBJ1-6|.|TRBV28|.
CASSSRGAGNSPLHF
TGTGCCAGCAGTTCCCGGGGCGCAGGGAATTCACCCCTCCACTTT
>TRBJ2-1|.|TRBV29-1|few
CSVSQTGLGNEQFF
TGCAGCGTTTCCCAAACCGGCTTAGGGAATGAGCAGTTCTTC
>TRBJ2-6|.|TRBV30|.
CALSGAGANVLTF
TGTGCCTTGTCCGGGGCTGGGGCCAACGTCCTGACTTTC
>TRBJ2-3|.|TRBV7-2|once
CASSLGLGSRASDTQYF
TGTGCCAGCAGCTTAGGCCTCGGGTCCCGGGCGTCAGATACGCAGTATTTT
>TRBJ2-7|TRBD1|TRBV27|few
CASSPGQDRYEQYF
TGTGCCAGCAGTCCGGGACAGGACCGCTACGAGCAGTACTTC
>TRBJ2-1|.|TRBV19|.
CASSIGSGVNEQFF
TGTGCCAGTAGTATAGGGTCTGGGGTCAATGAGCAGTTCTTC
>TRBJ2-3|TRBD1|TRBV7-9|.
CASSFRTGGTDTQYF
TGTGCCAGCAGCTTTCGGACAGGGGGCACAGATACGCAGTATTTT
>TRBJ2-5|.|TRBV5-1|.
CASRSGTTTSQYF
TGCGCCAGCAGATCCGGGACCACCACATCCCAGTACTTC
>TRBJ1-5|TRBD1|TRBV7-2|.
CASSLASGGQNSNQPQHF
TGTGCCAGCAGCTTAGCGTCGGGGGGACAGAATAGCAATCAGCCCCAGCATTTT
>TRBJ2-5|TRBD1|TRBV5-4|.
CASSLAGTGGQETQYF
TGTGCCAGCAGCTTAGCCGGGACAGGGGGACAAGAGACCCAGTACTTC
>TRBJ2-2|TRBD2|TRBV7-6|few
CASSLGRASGSIDTGELFF
TGTGCCAGCAGCTTAGGCCGGGCTAGCGGGAGTATCGACACCGGGGAGCTGTTTTTT
>TRBJ2-2|TRBD2|TRBV7-8|.
CASSPRLAGNTGELFF
TGTGCCAGCAGCCCGAGACTAGCGGGGAACACCGGGGAGCTGTTTTTT
>TRBJ1-3|.|TRBV18|many
CASSPEWAFGNTIYF
TGTGCCAGCTCACCAGAATGGGCTTTTGGAAACACCATATATTTT
>TRBJ2-1|TRBD2|TRBV27|.
CASSSGLAGVNEQFF
TGTGCCAGCAGTTCAGGCCTAGCGGGAGTCAATGAGCAGTTCTTC
>TRBJ2-7|TRBD1|TRBV19|few
CASSGQGYTSYEQYF
TGTGCCAGTAGTGGACAGGGATATACCTCCTACGAGCAGTACTTC
>TRBJ2-3|.|TRBV11-3|many
CASSLDSTDTQYF
TGTGCCAGCAGCTTAGACAGCACAGATACGCAGTATTTT
>TRBJ1-2|TRBD1|TRBV28|.
CASSLGGTGAYGYTF
TGTGCCAGCAGTTTAGGGGGTACAGGGGCCTATGGCTACACCTTC
>TRBJ2-4|TRBD1|TRBV18|.
CAVVDREKNIQYF
TGTGCCGTCGTGGACAGGGAAAAAAACATTCAGTACTTC
>TRBJ2-7|.|TRBV5-1|.
CASSLRAIGDAASPPFEQYF
TGCGCCAGCAGCTTGAGGGCCATAGGGGACGCGGCTAGCCCTCCCTTCGAGCAGTACTTC
>TRBJ1-2|.|TRBV7-6|.
CASSLEPRAGRYTF
TGTGCCAGCAGCTTAGAACCAAGGGCAGGGAGGTACACCTTC
>TRBJ1-1|.|TRBV18|.
CASSPTEFLNTEAFF
TGTGCCAGCTCACCTACAGAATTCTTAAACACTGAAGCTTTCTTT
>TRBJ2-1|TRBD2|TRBV7-3|.
CASTPGTSGRVNEQFF
TGTGCCAGCACCCCCGGGACTAGCGGGAGGGTCAATGAGCAGTTCTTC
>TRBJ1-5|.|TRBV28|once
CASNGDQPQHF
TGTGCCAGCAACGGGGATCAGCCCCAGCATTTT
>TRBJ2-2|.|TRBV18|.
CASSGGMRSGELFF
TGTGCCAGCTCAGGAGGGATGAGATCCGGGGAGCTGTTTTTT
>TRBJ2-7|TRBD1|TRBV27|few
CASSPRQGANIQEQYF
TGTGCCAGCAGTCCCCGACAGGGGGCGAATATTCAAGAGCAGTACTTC
>TRBJ2-4|.|TRBV7-6|.
CASSLGAAYPQYF
TGTGCCAGCAGCTTAGGAGCGGCCTATCCCCAGTACTTC
>TRBJ2-3|.|TRBV7-2|.
CASSLVAGAPGGTDTQYF
TGTGCCAGCAGCTTAGTGGCGGGGGCCCCCGGGGGCACAGATACGCAGTATTTT
>TRBJ2-2|.|TRBV11-3|.
CASRNTGELFF
TGTGCCAGCAGGAACACCGGGGAGCTGTTTTTT
>TRBJ2-2|.|TRBV4-3|.
CASSQAGPRPDTGELFF
TGCGCCAGCAGCCAGGCCGGACCCCGTCCGGACACCGGGGAGCTGTTTTTT
>TRBJ1-5|.|TRBV18|.
CASSTQGNQPQHF
TGTGCCAGCTCAACTCAGGGGAATCAGCCCCAGCATTTT
>TRBJ1-2|.|TRBV6-5|.
CASSYSGTLYGYTF
TGTGCCAGCAGTTACAGCGGGACTCTCTATGGCTACACCTTC
>TRBJ1-1|.|TRBV7-6|.
CASSSQGYTEAFF
TGTGCCAGCAGCTCGCAGGGGTACACTGAAGCTTTCTTT
>TRBJ1-6|.|TRBV27|.
CASSHIGFGGPLHF
TGTGCCAGCAGCCATATCGGGTTTGGAGGACCCCTCCACTTT
>TRBJ1-1|.|TRBV6-5|.
CATSAGALTEAFF
TGTGCCACCAGTGCAGGGGCACTCACTGAAGCTTTCTTT
>TRBJ1-5|.|TRBV5-1|few
CASSLEAGGNQPQHF
TGCGCCAGCAGCTTGGAGGCAGGGGGCAATCAGCCCCAGCATTTT
>TRBJ1-1|.|TRBV2|.
CASSDRNTEAFF
TGTGCCAGCAGCGACAGGAACACTGAAGCTTTCTTT
>TRBJ2-7|.|TRBV21-1|.
CASSKEWTSGSYEQYF
TGTGCCAGCAGCAAAGAATGGACTAGCGGGAGCTACGAGCAGTACTTC
>TRBJ2-6|.|TRBV7-9|.
CASSFGEGSGANVLTF
TGTGCCAGCAGCTTCGGGGAAGGCTCTGGGGCCAACGTCCTGACTTTC
>TRBJ1-2|TRBD1|TRBV29-1|few
CSGGTGVDYGYTF
TGCAGCGGGGGGACAGGGGTGGACTATGGCTACACCTTC
>TRBJ2-3|TRBD2|TRBV6-5|.
CATTGGATGTQYF
TGTGCCACCACGGGGGGGGCGACAGGTACGCAGTATTTT
>TRBJ2-3|.|TRBV5-1|.
CASSPANTDTQYF
TGCGCCAGCAGCCCGGCCAACACAGATACGCAGTATTTT
>TRBJ1-2|.|TRBV5-1|few
CASSLGSYGYTF
TGCGCCAGCAGCTTGGGGAGTTATGGCTACACCTTC
>TRBJ1-4|.|TRBV7-9|.
CASSLRRTDEKLFF
TGTGCCAGCAGCTTACGGAGAACCGATGAAAAACTGTTTTTT
>TRBJ2-2|.|TRBV19|.
CASSMTSGRNTGELFF
TGTGCCAGTAGTATGACCTCCGGCAGGAACACCGGGGAGCTGTTTTTT
>TRBJ2-3|.|TRBV20-1|.
CSASIFDTQYF
TGCAGTGCTAGTATTTTCGATACGCAGTATTTT
>TRBJ1-1|.|TRBV5-6|.
CASSLQQGGGAFF
TGTGCCAGCAGCTTGCAGCAGGGCGGGGGAGCTTTCTTT
>TRBJ1-4|TRBD1|TRBV19|.
CASSRSRDSNEKLFF
TGTGCCAGTAGTAGATCCCGGGACAGTAATGAAAAACTGTTTTTT
>TRBJ2-3|TRBD2|TRBV28|.
CASSFWTSKTDTQYF
TGTGCCAGCAGTTTCTGGACTAGTAAGACAGATACGCAGTATTTT
>TRBJ2-7|TRBD1|TRBV6-1|once
CASSARDRTLF
TGTGCCAGCAGTGCCCGGGACAGGACACTATTC
>TRBJ1-2|.|TRBV19|few
CASSIGTLANYGYTF
TGTGCCAGTAGTATTGGGACACTCGCTAACTATGGCTACACCTTC
>TRBJ2-5|TRBD2|TRBV7-2|.
CASSPSSGVQETQYF
TGTGCCAGCAGCCCCAGTAGCGGGGTCCAAGAGACCCAGTACTTC
>TRBJ1-2|.|TRBV6-1|.
CAASRAGTYGYTF
TGTGCCGCATCACGGGCAGGGACCTATGGCTACACCTTC
>TRBJ2-1|TRBD1|TRBV2|.
CASSADGTGAYNEQFF
TGTGCCAGCAGTGCAGACGGGACAGGAGCCTACAATGAGCAGTTCTTC
>TRBJ1-1|.|TRBV27|.
CASSSLGQSENTEAFF
TGTGCCAGCAGTTCCCTCGGACAGTCCGAAAACACTGAAGCTTTCTTT
>TRBJ2-7|TRBD1|TRBV2|.
CASSVGQGRAYEQYF
TGTGCCAGCAGTGTTGGACAGGGAAGGGCCTACGAGCAGTACTTC